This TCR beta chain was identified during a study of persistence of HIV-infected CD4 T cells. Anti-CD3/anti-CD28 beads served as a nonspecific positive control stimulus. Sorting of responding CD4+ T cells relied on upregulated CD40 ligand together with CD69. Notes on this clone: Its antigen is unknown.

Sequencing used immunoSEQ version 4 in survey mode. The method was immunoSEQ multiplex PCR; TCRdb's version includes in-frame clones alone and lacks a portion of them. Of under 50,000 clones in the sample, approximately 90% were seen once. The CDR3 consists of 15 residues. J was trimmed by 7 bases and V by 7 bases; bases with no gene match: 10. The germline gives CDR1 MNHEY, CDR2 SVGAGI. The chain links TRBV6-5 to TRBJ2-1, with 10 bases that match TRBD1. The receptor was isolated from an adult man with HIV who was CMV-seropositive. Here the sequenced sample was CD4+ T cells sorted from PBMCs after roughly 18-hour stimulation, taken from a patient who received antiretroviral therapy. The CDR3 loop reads CASKPGTGERNEQFF. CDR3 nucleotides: TGTGCCAGCAAACCCGGGACAGGGGAAAGGAATGAGCAGTTCTTC.